This T cell receptor beta chain was obtained from a study of identical twins. Study results and limitations: Weaker excess twin sharing was observed in beta out-of-frame sequences.

V shed 4 bases and J 11 bases; nucleotides not matched to a gene: 11. This CDR3 region has 15 residues. Per the germline V gene, CDR1 is SGHNT and CDR2 is YYREEE (reference sequence). For this clonotype: Antigen specificity is unknown.

TCRdb reanalysed the 5' RACE reads using MiXCR and keeps one entry per CDR3 protein. The table records some 1,700,000 distinct CDR3 sequences, about 32% of them present only once. This TCR came from a newborn girl in good health. The chain links TRBV5-4 to TRBJ2-5; the match to TRBD2 covers 13 bases. The source material was cord blood. The CDR3 DNA reads as TGTGCCAGCAGCGCCGGGACTAGCGGGACCAATGAGCAGTACTTC. Its protein is CASSAGTSGTNEQYF.